This T cell receptor beta chain comes out of a study of T cells in Graves' hyperthyroidism and ophthalmopathy. From germline, CDR1 is KGHDR and CDR2 SFDVKD. This CDR3 has 17 amino acids. V shed 0 bases and J shed 4 bases, with 15 bases lying between them. Amplification targeted TCR beta CDR3 regions from RNA transcripts. The HTBI primer set served for first-round RT-PCR of the TCR CDR3. TCRdb ran MiXCR on the multiplex PCR reads and lists one entry per CDR3 protein. The sample contains fewer than 450,000 distinct CDR3 sequences, roughly a sixth of which appear only once. This clonotype has just a few counts.

This TCR derives from a woman in her thirties with Graves' hyperthyroidism that later progressed to Graves' ophthalmopathy. Sequences were obtained from blood. This chain connects TRBV24-1 to TRBJ2-1; D is perhaps TRBD2 (6 bases). The CDR3 protein is CATSDLQAGRGYNEQFF. In nucleotides, the CDR3 is TGTGCCACCAGTGATTTGCAAGCGGGCCGGGGATACAATGAGCAGTTCTTC.